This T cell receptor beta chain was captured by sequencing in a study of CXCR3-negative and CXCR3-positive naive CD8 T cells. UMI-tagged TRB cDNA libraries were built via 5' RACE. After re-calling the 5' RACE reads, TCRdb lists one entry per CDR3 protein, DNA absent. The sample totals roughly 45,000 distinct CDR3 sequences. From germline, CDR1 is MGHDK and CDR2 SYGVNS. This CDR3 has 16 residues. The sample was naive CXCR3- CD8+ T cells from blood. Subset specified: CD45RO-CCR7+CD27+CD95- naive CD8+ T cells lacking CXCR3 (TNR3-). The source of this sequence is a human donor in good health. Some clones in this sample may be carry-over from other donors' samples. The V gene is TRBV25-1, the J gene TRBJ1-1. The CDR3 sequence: CASSEYPVDTNTEAFF.